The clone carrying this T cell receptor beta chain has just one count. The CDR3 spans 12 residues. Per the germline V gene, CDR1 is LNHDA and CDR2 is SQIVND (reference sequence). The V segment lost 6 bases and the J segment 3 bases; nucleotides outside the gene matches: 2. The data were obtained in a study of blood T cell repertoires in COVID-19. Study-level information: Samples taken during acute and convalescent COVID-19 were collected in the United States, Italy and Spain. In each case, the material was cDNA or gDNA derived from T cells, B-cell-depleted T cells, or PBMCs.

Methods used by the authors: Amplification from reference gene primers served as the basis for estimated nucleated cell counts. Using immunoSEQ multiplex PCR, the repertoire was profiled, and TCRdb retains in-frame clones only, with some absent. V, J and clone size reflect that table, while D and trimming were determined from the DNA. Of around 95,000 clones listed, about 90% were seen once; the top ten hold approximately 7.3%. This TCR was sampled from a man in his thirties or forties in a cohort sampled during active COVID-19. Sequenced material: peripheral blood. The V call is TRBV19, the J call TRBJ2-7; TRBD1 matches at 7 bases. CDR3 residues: CASSPGGYEQYF. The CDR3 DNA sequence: TGTGCCAGTAGCCCAGGGGGCTACGAGCAGTACTTC. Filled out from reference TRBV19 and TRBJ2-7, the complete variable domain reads DGGITQSPKYLFRKEGQNVTLSCEQNLNHDAMYWYRQDPGQGLRLIYYSQIVNDFQKGDIAEGYSVSREKKESFPLTVTSAQKNPTAFYLCASSPGGYEQYFGPGTRLTVT.